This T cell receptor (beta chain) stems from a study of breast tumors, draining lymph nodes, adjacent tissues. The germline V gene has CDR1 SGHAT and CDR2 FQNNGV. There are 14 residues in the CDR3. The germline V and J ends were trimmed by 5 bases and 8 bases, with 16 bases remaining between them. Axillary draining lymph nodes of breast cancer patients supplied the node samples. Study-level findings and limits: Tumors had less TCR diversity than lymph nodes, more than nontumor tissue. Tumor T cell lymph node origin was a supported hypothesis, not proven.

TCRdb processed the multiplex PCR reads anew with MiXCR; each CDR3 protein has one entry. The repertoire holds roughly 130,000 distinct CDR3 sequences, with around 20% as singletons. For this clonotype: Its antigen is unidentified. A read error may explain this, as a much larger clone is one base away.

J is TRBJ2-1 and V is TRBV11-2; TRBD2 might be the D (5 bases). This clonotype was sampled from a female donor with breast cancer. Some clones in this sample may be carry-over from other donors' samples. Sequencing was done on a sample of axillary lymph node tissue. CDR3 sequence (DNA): TGTGCCAGCAGCCGGGCGGGTTTTAACGATGAGCAGTTCTTC. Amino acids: CASSRAGFNDEQFF.